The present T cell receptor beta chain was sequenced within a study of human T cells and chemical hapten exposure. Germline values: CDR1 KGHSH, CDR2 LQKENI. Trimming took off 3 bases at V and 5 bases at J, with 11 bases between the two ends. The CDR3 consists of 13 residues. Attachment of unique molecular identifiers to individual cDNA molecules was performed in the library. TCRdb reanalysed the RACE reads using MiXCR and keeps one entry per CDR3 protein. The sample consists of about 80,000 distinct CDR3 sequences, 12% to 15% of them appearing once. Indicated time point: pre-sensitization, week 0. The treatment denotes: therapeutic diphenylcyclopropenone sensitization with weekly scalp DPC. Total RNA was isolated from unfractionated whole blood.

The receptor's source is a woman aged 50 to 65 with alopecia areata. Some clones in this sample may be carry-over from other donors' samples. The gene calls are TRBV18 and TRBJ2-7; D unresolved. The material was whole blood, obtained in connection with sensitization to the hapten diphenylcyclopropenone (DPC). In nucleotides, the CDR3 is TGTGCCAGCTCACCTTCACAGACTGACGAGCAGTACTTC. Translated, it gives CASSPSQTDEQYF.